Following are 8 T cell receptor beta chains from one sample sequenced in a study of blood T cell repertoires in COVID-19. Produced via immunoSEQ multiplex PCR; TCRdb's table is partial and in-frame only. Among under 200,000 clones listed, around 86% were seen once. The sequenced sample was peripheral blood. These receptor sequences come from a man between 60 and 75 years old with acute or convalescent COVID-19.

The chain is built from TRBV7-9 and TRBJ1-1; D possibly corresponds to TRBD1 (6 bases). CDR1 and CDR2 from the germline V gene are SEHNR and FQNEAQ (reference sequence). V was trimmed by 4 bases and J by 11 bases, leaving 14 bases between them. This CDR3 region has 12 residues. CDR3 amino acids: CASSYQQGRAFF. The CDR3 nucleotides read TGTGCCAGCAGCTATCAACAGGGTAGGGCTTTCTTT.

CDR3 region: CASSERVGQTYEQYF. In DNA, the CDR3 is TGTGCCAGCAGCGAGAGAGTGGGACAGACCTACGAGCAGTACTTC. V is TRBV9 and J is TRBJ2-7; 7 bases match TRBD1. Germline values: CDR1 SGDLS, CDR2 YYNGEE. This CDR3 has 15 amino acids. V gave up 3 bases and J gave up 2 bases; unmatched junction bases: 8.

V and J are TRBV5-8 and TRBJ1-2; TRBD1 matches 9 bases. V lost 4 bases to trimming and J lost 2 bases; unmatched junction nucleotides: 6. The CDR3 covers 15 residues. Germline V gives CDR1 SGHTS, CDR2 YDEGEE. CDR3: CASSQSGTGNYGYTF. CDR3 DNA: TGTGCCAGCAGCCAGTCCGGGACAGGGAACTATGGCTACACCTTC.

The CDR3 DNA follows: TGTGCCAGCACCTTGGGACAGGTACACACCATATATTTT. Protein: CASTLGQVHTIYF. The chain links TRBV12-3 or TRBV12-4 to TRBJ1-3; 8 positions match TRBD1. This CDR3 region has 13 residues. V trimming: 7 bases; J trimming: 8 bases; junction bases outside the gene matches: 7.

The chain is built from TRBV2 and TRBJ2-7, with unresolved D. The germline V gene encodes CDR1 SNHLY and CDR2 FYNNEI. The CDR3 is made up of 14 amino acids. Trimming took 2 bases from V and 1 from J, leaving 9 bases between them. CDR3: CASSESPQSYEQYF. The CDR3, as DNA: TGTGCCAGCAGTGAATCCCCCCAGTCCTACGAGCAGTACTTC.

The chain joins TRBV7-3 to TRBJ2-1; 8 bases are a match to TRBD1. This CDR3 contains 15 residues. V was clipped by 5 bases and J by 1 base; unmatched bases: 4. From germline, CDR1 is SGHTA and CDR2 FQGTGA. CDR3: CASSADRASYNEQFF. In nucleotides, the CDR3 is TGTGCCAGCAGCGCGGACAGGGCATCCTACAATGAGCAGTTCTTC.

The chain employs TRBV5-1 and TRBJ2-5, with 11 bases aligning to TRBD2. The CDR3 is made up of 14 amino acids. The junction had 2 bases not matched to a gene; V was cut back by 6 bases and J by 1 base. The germline gives CDR1 SGHRS, CDR2 YFSETQ. The CDR3 nucleotides read TGCGCCAGCACGACTAGCGGGGCCCAAGAGACCCAGTACTTC. This encodes CASTTSGAQETQYF.

This chain uses TRBV7-2 with TRBJ2-1; 14 positions match TRBD2. CDR3 size: 16 residues. The V and J ends lost 2 bases and 10 bases, in that order; junction bases with no gene match: 7. The germline V gene encodes CDR1 SGHTA and CDR2 FQGNSA. CDR3 in DNA: TGTGCCAGCAGCTTACCGGGACTAGCGGGAGCGGGCGAGCAGTTCTTC. This sequence encodes CASSLPGLAGAGEQFF. The whole variable domain, filled in from reference TRBV7-2 and TRBJ2-1, reads GAGVSQSPSNKVTEKGKDVELRCDPISGHTALYWYRQSLGQGLEFLIYFQGNSAPDKSGLPSDRFSAERTGGSVSTLTIQRTQQEDSAVYLCASSLPGLAGAGEQFFGPGTRLTVL.